The 5 T cell receptor beta chains below were found in one sample sequenced in a study of blood T cell repertoires in COVID-19 (dated by TCRdb to the early 2020s). The library was made by the immunoSEQ multiplex PCR assay. TCRdb re-hosts the immuneACCESS table, in-frame sequences only. Its copies lack some clones; in the studies checked, an unresolved V gene accounts for under half of them, and the cause for the rest is not known. The table for this sample lists roughly 280,000 clones; 75% to 95% of them were counted only once. Approximately 3% of the sample is held by the ten biggest clonotypes. Sequenced sample: PBMCs or T cells enriched from blood (not recorded which). The receptors come from a man aged 40-50 years who had been exposed to COVID-19.

This chain uses TRBV7-9 with TRBJ2-5; tentative D call: TRBD1 (6 bases). Germline CDR1 is SEHNR and CDR2 is FQNEAQ (reference sequence). V was pared by 5 bases and J by 1 base, with 14 bases between. The CDR3 runs 15 residues. The CDR3 DNA sequence: TGTGCCAGCAGCCAACCGGGACAACCCCAAGAGACCCAGTACTTC. It is translated as CASSQPGQPQETQYF.

The chain combines TRBV19 with TRBJ2-7; 11 bases align to TRBD1. CDR1 and CDR2 from the germline V gene are LNHDA and SQIVND (reference sequence). J lost 4 bases, V lost 6 bases, and 8 bases had no gene match. The length of the CDR3 is 15 residues. In nucleotides, the CDR3 is TGTGCCAGTAGCAACAAGGGACAGGGGGTTTACGAGCAGTACTTC. It yields the protein CASSNKGQGVYEQYF.

The gene calls are TRBV28 and TRBJ1-2; tentative D call: TRBD1 (6 bases). The V gene lost 5 bases and the J gene lost 4 bases, with 11 bases spanning the gap. From germline, CDR1 is MDHEN and CDR2 SYDVKM. CDR3 length: 13 residues. The CDR3 loop is CASSATGFYGYTF. CDR3 DNA: TGTGCCAGCAGTGCTACAGGGTTCTATGGCTACACCTTC.

V and J are TRBV6-5 and TRBJ2-5; the D is unclear. The CDR3 totals 14 residues. Germline-derived CDR1 and CDR2 are MNHEY and SVGAGI. Between the trimmed V and J ends, which lost 8 bases and 2 bases, there was a span of 15 bases. The CDR3 is CASADATRQETQYF. In DNA, the CDR3 is TGTGCCAGCGCCGATGCGACACGACAAGAGACCCAGTACTTC.

This clone was picked up one time. The chain combines TRBV27 with TRBJ2-7; 7 bases map to TRBD2. This CDR3 is built from 14 residues. Unmatched junction bases numbered 5, after V lost 3 bases and J lost 3 bases. Germline CDR1 reads MNHEY; CDR2 reads SMNVEV (reference sequence). Here the CDR3 reads CASSFTIAGYEQYF. DNA for the CDR3: TGTGCCAGCAGTTTCACGATAGCGGGCTACGAGCAGTACTTC.